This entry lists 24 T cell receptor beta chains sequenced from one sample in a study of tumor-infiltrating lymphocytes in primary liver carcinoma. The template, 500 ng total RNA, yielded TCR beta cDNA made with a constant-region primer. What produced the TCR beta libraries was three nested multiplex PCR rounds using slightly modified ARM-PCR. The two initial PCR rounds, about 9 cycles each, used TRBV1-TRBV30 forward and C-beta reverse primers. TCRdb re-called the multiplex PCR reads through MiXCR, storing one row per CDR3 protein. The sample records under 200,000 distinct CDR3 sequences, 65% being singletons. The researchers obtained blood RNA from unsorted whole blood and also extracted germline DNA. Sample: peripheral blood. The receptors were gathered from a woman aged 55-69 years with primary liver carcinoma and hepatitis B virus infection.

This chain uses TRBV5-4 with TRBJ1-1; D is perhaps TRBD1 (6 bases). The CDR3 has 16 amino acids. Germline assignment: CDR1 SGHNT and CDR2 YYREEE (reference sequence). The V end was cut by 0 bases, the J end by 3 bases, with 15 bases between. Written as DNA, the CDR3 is TGTGCCAGCAGCTTGGAGGGGGGAGGAGCGGACACTGAAGCTTTCTTT. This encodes CASSLEGGGADTEAFF. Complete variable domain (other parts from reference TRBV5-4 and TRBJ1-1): ETGVTQSPTHLIKTRGQQVTLRCSSQSGHNTVSWYQQALGQGPQFIFQYYREEENGRGNFPPRFSGLQFPNYSSELNVNALELDDSALYLCASSLEGGGADTEAFFGQGTRLTVV.

CDR3 sequence: CASSPRGSDSGNTIYF. CDR3 in DNA: TGTGCCAGCAGCCCCAGGGGTTCGGACTCTGGAAACACCATATATTTT. V and J are TRBV7-8 and TRBJ1-3; D possibly corresponds to TRBD1 (6 bases). CDR3 length equals 16 residues. Germline values: CDR1 SGHVS, CDR2 FQNEAQ. The V end lost 5 bases, the J end lost 0 bases, and 14 bases lay between the germline ends.

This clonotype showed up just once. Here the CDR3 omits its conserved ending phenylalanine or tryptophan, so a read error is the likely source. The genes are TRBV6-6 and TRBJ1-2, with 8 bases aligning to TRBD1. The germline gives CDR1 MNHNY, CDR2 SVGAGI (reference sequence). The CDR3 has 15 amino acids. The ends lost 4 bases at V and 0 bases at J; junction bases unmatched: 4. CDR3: CASSSRTGPNYGYTL. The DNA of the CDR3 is TGTGCCAGCAGTTCGCGGACAGGGCCTAACTATGGCTACACCCTC.

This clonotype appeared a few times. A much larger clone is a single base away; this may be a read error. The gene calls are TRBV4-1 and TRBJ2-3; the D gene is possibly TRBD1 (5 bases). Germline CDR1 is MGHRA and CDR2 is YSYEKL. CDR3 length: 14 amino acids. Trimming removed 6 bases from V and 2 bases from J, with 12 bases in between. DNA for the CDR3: TGCGCCAGCAGAGACAGTCTTAACACAGATACGCAGTATTTT. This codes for CASRDSLNTDTQYF.

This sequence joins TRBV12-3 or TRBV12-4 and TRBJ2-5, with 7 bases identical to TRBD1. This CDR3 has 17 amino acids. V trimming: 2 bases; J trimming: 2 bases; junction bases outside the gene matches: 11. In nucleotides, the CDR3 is TGTGCCAGCAGTTTAAGGGTCGGGGACAGCAGACAAGAGACCCAGTACTTC. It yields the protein CASSLRVGDSRQETQYF.

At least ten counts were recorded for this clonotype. The CDR3 protein is CASSPGTSGMQETQYF. The CDR3 DNA is TGTGCCAGCAGCCCCGGGACTAGCGGGATGCAAGAGACCCAGTACTTC. This rearrangement joins TRBV5-5 to TRBJ2-5; 13 nucleotides line up with TRBD2. The V segment lost 4 bases and the J segment 2 bases; nucleotides outside the gene matches: 5. The germline gives CDR1 SGHKS, CDR2 YYEKEE (reference sequence). This CDR3 contains 16 residues.

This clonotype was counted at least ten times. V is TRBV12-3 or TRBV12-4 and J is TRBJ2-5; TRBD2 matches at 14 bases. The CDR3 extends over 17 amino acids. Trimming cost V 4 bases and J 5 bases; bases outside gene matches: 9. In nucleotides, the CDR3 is TGTGCCAGCAGTTCCTACGGGACTAGCGGGAGAGGGGAGACCCAGTACTTC. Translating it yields CASSSYGTSGRGETQYF.

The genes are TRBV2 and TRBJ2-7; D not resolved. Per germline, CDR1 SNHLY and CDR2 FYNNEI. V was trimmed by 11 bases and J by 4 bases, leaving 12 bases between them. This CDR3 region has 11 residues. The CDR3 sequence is CAGTLGYEQYF. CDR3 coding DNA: TGTGCCGGCACTCTTGGGTACGAGCAGTACTTC. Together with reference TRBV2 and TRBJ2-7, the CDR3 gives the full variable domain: EPEVTQTPSHQVTQMGQEVILRCVPISNHLYFYWYRQILGQKVEFLVSFYNNEISEKSEIFDDQFSVERPDGSNFTLKIRSTKLEDSAMYFCAGTLGYEQYFGPGTRLTVT.

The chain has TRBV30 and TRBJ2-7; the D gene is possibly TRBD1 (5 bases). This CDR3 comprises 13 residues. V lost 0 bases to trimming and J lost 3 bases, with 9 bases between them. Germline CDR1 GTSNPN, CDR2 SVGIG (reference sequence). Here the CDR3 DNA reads TGTGCCTGGAGTGTAAACAGGATCTACGAGCAGTACTTC. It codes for CAWSVNRIYEQYF.

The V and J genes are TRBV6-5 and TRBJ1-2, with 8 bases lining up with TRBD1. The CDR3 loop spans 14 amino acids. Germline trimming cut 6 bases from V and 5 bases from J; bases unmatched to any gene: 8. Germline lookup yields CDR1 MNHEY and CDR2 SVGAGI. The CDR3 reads CASSVRQGRYGYTF. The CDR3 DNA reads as TGTGCCAGCAGCGTAAGACAGGGGCGGTATGGCTACACCTTC.

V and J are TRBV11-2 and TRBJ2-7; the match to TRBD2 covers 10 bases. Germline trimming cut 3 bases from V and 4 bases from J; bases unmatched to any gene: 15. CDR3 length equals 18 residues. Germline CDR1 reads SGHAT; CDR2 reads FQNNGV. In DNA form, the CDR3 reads TGTGCCAGCAGCTTTATGGTGGCTAGCGGGGGTACCCTATACGAGCAGTACTTC. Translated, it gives CASSFMVASGGTLYEQYF.

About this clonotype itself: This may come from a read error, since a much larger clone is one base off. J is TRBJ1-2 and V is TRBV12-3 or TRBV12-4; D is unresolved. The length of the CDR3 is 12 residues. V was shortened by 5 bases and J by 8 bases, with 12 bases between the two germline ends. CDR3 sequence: CASSRVSDGYTF. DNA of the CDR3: TGTGCCAGCAGTAGGGTATCGGACGGCTACACCTTC.

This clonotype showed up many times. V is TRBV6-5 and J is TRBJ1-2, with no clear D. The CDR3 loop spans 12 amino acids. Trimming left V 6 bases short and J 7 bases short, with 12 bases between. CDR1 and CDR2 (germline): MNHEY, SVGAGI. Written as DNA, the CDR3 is TGTGCCAGCAGAACAGACTACTCTGGCTACACCTTC. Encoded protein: CASRTDYSGYTF.

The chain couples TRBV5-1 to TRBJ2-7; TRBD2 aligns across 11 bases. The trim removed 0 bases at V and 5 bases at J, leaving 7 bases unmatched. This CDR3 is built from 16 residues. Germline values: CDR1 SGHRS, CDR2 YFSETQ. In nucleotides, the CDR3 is TGCGCCAGCAGCTTGGGTGTTAGCGGGAGGGCCGACGAGCAGTACTTC. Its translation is CASSLGVSGRADEQYF.

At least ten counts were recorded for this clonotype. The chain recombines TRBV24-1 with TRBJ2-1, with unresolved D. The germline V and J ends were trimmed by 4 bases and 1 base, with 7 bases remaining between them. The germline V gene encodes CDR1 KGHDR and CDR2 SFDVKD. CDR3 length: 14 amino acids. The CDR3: CATSEAASYNEQFF. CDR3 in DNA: TGTGCCACCAGTGAGGCAGCTTCCTACAATGAGCAGTTCTTC.

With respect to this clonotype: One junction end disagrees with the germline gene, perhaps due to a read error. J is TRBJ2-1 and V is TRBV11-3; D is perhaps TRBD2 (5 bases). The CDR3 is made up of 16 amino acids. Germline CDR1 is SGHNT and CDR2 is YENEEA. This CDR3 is CASSPIATLNHNGQFF. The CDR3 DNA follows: TGTGCCAGCTCGCCTATAGCGACCCTTAACCACAATGGGCAGTTCTTC.

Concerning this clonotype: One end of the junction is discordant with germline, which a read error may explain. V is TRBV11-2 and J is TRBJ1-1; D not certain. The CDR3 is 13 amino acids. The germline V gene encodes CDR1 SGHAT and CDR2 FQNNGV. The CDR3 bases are TGTACCAGCAGCCCTAGTTTGAACACTGAAACTTTCTTT. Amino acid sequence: CTSSPSLNTETFF.

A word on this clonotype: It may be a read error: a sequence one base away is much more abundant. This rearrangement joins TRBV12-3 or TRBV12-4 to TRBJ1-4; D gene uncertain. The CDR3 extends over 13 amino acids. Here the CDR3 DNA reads TGTACCAGCAGTTTGCGAGCGGGTGAAAAACTGTTTTTT. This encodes CTSSLRAGEKLFF.

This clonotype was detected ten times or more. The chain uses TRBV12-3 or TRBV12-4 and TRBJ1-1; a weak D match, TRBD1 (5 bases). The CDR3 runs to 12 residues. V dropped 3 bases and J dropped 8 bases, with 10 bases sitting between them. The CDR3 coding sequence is TGTGCCAGCAGTTTCCGGGGCCTGGAAGCTTTCTTT. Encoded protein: CASSFRGLEAFF.

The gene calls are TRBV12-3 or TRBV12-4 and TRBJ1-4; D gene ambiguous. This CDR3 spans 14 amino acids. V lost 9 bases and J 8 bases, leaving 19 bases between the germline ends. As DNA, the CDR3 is TGTGCCAGGAGTCAAACGGGGTACGGCGAAAAACTGTTTTTT. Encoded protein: CARSQTGYGEKLFF.

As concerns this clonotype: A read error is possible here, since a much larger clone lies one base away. CDR3 nucleotides: TGTGCCAGCAGCTCCCGCCGACTAGCCACCTACAATGAGCGGTTCTTC. It codes for CASSSRRLATYNERFF. The chain joins TRBV7-8 to TRBJ2-1; TRBD2 agrees at 7 bases. The V gene's germline CDR1 is SGHVS and CDR2 FQNEAQ. The CDR3 runs 16 residues.

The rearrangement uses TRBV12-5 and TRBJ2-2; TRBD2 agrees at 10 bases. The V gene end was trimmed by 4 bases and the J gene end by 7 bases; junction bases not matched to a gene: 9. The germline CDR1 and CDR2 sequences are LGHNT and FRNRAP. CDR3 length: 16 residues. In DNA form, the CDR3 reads TGTGCTAGTGGTTACCTAGCGGGAGCCGACATCGGGGAGCTGTTTTTT. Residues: CASGYLAGADIGELFF. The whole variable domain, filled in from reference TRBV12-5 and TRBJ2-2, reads DARVTQTPRHKVTEMGQEVTMRCQPILGHNTVFWYRQTMMQGLELLAYFRNRAPLDDSGMPKDRFSAEMPDATLATLKIQPSEPRDSAVYFCASGYLAGADIGELFFGEGSRLTVL.

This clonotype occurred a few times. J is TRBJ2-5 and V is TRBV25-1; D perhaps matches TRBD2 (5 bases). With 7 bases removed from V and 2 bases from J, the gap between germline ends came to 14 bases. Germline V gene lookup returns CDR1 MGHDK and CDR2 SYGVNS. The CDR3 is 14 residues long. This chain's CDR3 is CASTSVRAQETQYF. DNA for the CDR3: TGTGCCAGCACCTCCGTGAGGGCTCAAGAGACCCAGTACTTC.

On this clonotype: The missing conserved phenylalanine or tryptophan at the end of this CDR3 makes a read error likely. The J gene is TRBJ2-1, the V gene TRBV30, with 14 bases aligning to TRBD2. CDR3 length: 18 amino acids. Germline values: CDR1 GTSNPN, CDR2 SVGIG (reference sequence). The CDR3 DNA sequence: TGTGCCTGGAGGGGGACTAGCGGGAGAGGGGGGGATTACAATGAACAGTTCTTA. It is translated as CAWRGTSGRGGDYNEQFL.